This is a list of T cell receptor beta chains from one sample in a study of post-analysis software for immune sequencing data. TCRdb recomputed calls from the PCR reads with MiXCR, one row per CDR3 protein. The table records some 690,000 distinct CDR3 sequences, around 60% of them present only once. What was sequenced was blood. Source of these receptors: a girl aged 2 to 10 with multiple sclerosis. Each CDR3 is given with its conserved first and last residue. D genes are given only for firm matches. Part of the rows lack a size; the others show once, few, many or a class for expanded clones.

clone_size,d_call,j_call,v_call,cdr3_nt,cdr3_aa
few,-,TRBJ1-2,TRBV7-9,TGTGCCAGCAGCCCCCCGGGGGGGGGAGCAGGGGGCTACACCTTC,CASSPPGGGAGGYTF
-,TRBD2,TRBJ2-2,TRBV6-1,TGTGCCAGCAGTGAACAGGGTAGCGGGAGGAAGAGGCCCGGGGAGCTGTTTTTT,CASSEQGSGRKRPGELFF
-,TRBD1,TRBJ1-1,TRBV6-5,TGTGCCAGCAGTCCCGGACAGGGGCCTCCGGGCACTGAAGCTTTCTTT,CASSPGQGPPGTEAFF
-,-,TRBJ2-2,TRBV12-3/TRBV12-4,TGTGCCAGCAGCCCTCAGGGCCTGCTAAACACCGGGGAGCTGTTTTTT,CASSPQGLLNTGELFF
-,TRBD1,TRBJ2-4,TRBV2,TGTGCCAGCAGTGCCAGGGGGATCAAAAACATTCAGTACTTC,CASSARGIKNIQYF
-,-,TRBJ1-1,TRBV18,TGTGCCAGCTCACCACTATCGGTCAGGCCTGATGAAGCTTTCTTT,CASSPLSVRPDEAFF
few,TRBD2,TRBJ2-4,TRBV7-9,TGTGCCAGCAGCTCGCCTCGACTAGCGGGGGTCCTCCTAGCCAAAAACATTCAGTACTTC,CASSSPRLAGVLLAKNIQYF
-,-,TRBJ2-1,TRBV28,TGTGCCAGCAGTTACAGGTGGCGGGCCTACAATGAGCAGTTCTTC,CASSYRWRAYNEQFF
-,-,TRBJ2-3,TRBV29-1,TGCAGCGTGGGATTTTCCGGGTCTAAAGATACGCAGTATTTT,CSVGFSGSKDTQYF
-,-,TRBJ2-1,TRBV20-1,TGCAGTGCTAGAGATGGTTTTAGAAATGAGCAGTTCTTC,CSARDGFRNEQFF
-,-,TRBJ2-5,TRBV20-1,TGCAGTGCTAGAGATATCATGGCAGTACAAGAGACCCAGTACTTC,CSARDIMAVQETQYF
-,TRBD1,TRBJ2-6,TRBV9,TGTGCCAGCAGCGTCACAGGGGCAGGGGCCAGCGTCCTGACTTTC,CASSVTGAGASVLTF
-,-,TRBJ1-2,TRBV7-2,TGTGCCAGCAGCTTAGAACCGGGAAACGCCAGGATGGACACCTTC,CASSLEPGNARMDTF
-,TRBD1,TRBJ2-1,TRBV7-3,TGTGCCAGCAGCTTACGAGGTCGACAGGGGAACAATGAGCAGTTCTTC,CASSLRGRQGNNEQFF
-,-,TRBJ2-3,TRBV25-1,TGTGCCAGCAGTGAATGGGCAGGGGCCCCAGATACGCAGTATTTT,CASSEWAGAPDTQYF
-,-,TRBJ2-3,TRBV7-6,TGTGCCAGCAGCTTAGGATCCGACCACAGCACAGATACGCAGTATTTT,CASSLGSDHSTDTQYF
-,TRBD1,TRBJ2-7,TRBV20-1,TGCAGTGCTAGAAATACAGGGGGCGCCTACGAGCAGTACTTC,CSARNTGGAYEQYF
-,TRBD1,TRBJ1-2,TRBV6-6,TGTGCCAGCAGTTTAACAGGGGACCCTAACTATGGCTACACCTTC,CASSLTGDPNYGYTF
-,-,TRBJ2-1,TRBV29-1,TGCAGCGTACGGGGAAACCTTTCGAGCTCCTACAATGAGCAGTTCTTC,CSVRGNLSSSYNEQFF
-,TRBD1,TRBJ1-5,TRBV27,TGTGCCAGCAGGACGACAGGGTCGACGTATAGCAATCAGCCCCAGCATTTT,CASRTTGSTYSNQPQHF
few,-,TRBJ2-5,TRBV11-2,TGTGCCAGCAGCTTATGGGACCGTAAAGAGACCCAGTACTTC,CASSLWDRKETQYF
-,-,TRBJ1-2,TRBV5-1,TGCACCAGCAGCTTGGCCGCAGTTGGCTATGGCTACACCTTC,CTSSLAAVGYGYTF
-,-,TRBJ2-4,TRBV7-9,TGTGCCAGCAGCCCCATCGGCAGTCCATACATTCAGTACTTC,CASSPIGSPYIQYF
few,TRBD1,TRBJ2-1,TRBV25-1,TGTGCCAGCAGTGACGTGGCCCCGACAGGGGGGAATGAGCAGTTCTTC,CASSDVAPTGGNEQFF